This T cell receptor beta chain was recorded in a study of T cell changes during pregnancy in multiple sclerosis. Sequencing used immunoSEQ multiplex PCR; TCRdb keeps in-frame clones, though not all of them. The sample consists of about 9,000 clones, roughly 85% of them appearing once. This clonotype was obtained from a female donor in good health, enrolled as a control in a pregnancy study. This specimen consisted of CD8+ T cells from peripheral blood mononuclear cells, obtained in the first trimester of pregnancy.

CDR3 region: CASSYALAVPGELFF. CDR3 DNA: TGTGCCAGCAGTTACGCTCTGGCAGTGCCCGGGGAGCTGTTTTTT. The chain joins TRBV6-5 to TRBJ2-2; D is unclear. In germline, CDR1 is MNHEY, CDR2 SVGAGI. Trimming removed 2 bases from V and 6 bases from J, with 13 bases in between. This CDR3 contains 15 residues.